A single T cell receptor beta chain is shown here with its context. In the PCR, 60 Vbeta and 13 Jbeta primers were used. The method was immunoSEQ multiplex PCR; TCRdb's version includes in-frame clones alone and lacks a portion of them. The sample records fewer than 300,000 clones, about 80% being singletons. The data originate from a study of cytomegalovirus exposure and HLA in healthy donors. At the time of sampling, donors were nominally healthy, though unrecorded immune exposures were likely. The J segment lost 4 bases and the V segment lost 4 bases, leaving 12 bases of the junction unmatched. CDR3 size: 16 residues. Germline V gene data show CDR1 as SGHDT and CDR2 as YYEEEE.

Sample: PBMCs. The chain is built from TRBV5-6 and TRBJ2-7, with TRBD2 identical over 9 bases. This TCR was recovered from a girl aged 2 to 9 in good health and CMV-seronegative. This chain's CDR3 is CASSPGPRAGGYEQYF. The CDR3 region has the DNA TGTGCCAGCAGCCCTGGCCCGCGAGCGGGGGGATACGAGCAGTACTTC. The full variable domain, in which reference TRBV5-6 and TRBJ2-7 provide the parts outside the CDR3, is DAGVTQSPTHLIKTRGQQVTLRCSPKSGHDTVSWYQQALGQGPQFIFQYYEEEERQRGNFPDRFSGHQFPNYSSELNVNALLLGDSALYLCASSPGPRAGGYEQYFGPGTRLTVT.